The subject of this entry is one T cell receptor (beta chain). The source of the sample is a study of identical twins. Trimming removed 5 bases at V and 0 bases at J, with 20 bases between. In germline, CDR1 is SGHAT, CDR2 FQNNGV. The CDR3 has 18 residues. TCRdb fed the 5' RACE reads into MiXCR, producing one record per CDR3 protein. The repertoire has roughly 750,000 distinct CDR3 sequences, roughly 20% of them found once; the top ten carry around 4.4%. Separately, the same data were catalogued under a study of T cells expressing NK-cell markers.

This TCR was sampled from a woman aged 18-30 years in good health. This chain connects TRBV11-2 to TRBJ2-1; a possible D gene is TRBD2 (6 bases). The specimen was PBMCs. The CDR3: CASSERFSREGSYNEQFF. Here the CDR3 DNA reads TGTGCCAGCAGCGAGCGTTTTTCGCGGGAAGGCTCCTACAATGAGCAGTTCTTC.